These 27 T cell receptor beta chains were all obtained from the same sample, sequenced in a study of CD8 T cells in Susac syndrome. The authors reverse transcribed about 0.45 to 1 ug RNA with random hexamers. TCRdb re-derived calls from the immunoSEQ multiplex PCR reads in MiXCR, one entry per CDR3 protein. The sample yields 150,000 to 200,000 distinct CDR3 sequences, approximately 96% seen once. The sequenced sample was CD4+ T cells from PBMCs. These TCRs come from a human donor in good health.

The sample holds one count of this clonotype. The CDR3 is CSVNLAGGPPYNEQFF. CDR3 coding DNA: TGCAGCGTGAATCTAGCGGGGGGCCCGCCCTACAATGAGCAGTTCTTC. The chain is built from TRBV29-1 and TRBJ2-1; the match to TRBD2 covers 11 bases. The germline CDR1 and CDR2 sequences are SQVTM and ANQGSEA. V gave up 6 bases and J gave up 2 bases; unmatched junction bases: 9. The CDR3 spans 16 residues.

The chain employs TRBV19 and TRBJ1-2; D unresolved. CDR1 and CDR2 (germline): LNHDA, SQIVND (reference sequence). The length of the CDR3 is 13 residues. Trimming stripped 7 bases from V and 4 bases from J, with 13 bases between. CDR3 DNA: TGTGCCAGTAAGGCAGGAGACCCCTATGGCTACACCTTC. Its protein product is CASKAGDPYGYTF.

J is TRBJ2-5 and V is TRBV20-1; no definite D call. The V and J ends lost 3 bases and 4 bases respectively, with 6 bases between them. The CDR3 sequence is 11 residues long. Germline CDR1 and CDR2: DFQATT and SNEGSKA (reference sequence). The CDR3 nucleotides are TGCAGTGCTAGTATTGGAGAGACCCAGTACTTC. Its translation is CSASIGETQYF.

This chain joins TRBV4-3 and TRBJ2-5; either TRBD1 or TRBD2 may fit D (5 bases each). Deletions cut 2 bases from V and 7 bases from J, with 17 bases between. CDR3 length equals 15 residues. The germline CDR1 and CDR2 sequences are LGHNA and YSLEER. For the CDR3, the DNA is TGCGCCAGCAGCCAAAACCAGGGACCGGAGGTGACCCAGTACTTC. This translates into CASSQNQGPEVTQYF.

This chain uses TRBV10-3 with TRBJ2-1, with D hard to call. V was clipped by 9 bases and J by 5 bases, with 14 bases between them. The CDR3 contains 13 residues. Germline V lookup: CDR1 ENHRY, CDR2 SYGVKD. In DNA form, the CDR3 reads TGTGCCATTGAAGTCGAGCCTAACAATGAGCAGTTCTTC. Its protein product is CAIEVEPNNEQFF.

The chain has TRBV15 and TRBJ2-7; 9 bases fit TRBD1. V shed 0 bases, J shed 7 bases, and the junction held 7 bases outside the gene matches. The germline CDR1 and CDR2 sequences are LNHNV and YYDKDF (reference sequence). There are 15 residues in the CDR3. The CDR3 loop reads CATSRDLGTGFEQYF. CDR3 in DNA: TGTGCCACCAGCAGAGATCTGGGGACAGGGTTTGAGCAGTACTTC.

This clonotype showed up just once. The rearrangement joins TRBV28 to TRBJ2-1; 9 bases are a match to TRBD1. The CDR3 consists of 15 residues. V trimming: 5 bases; J trimming: 8 bases; junction bases outside the gene matches: 10. CDR1 is MDHEN and CDR2 is SYDVKM in the germline V gene. CDR3 region: CASSLGGQGGDEQFF. The CDR3 DNA reads as TGTGCCAGCAGTCTGGGGGGACAGGGCGGCGATGAGCAGTTCTTC.

Notes on this clonotype: At one end, the junction sequence differs from germline, possibly due to a read error. The chain recombines TRBV29-1 with TRBJ1-1, with 7 bases identical to TRBD1. Germline V gene lookup returns CDR1 SQVTM and CDR2 ANQGSEA. The CDR3 is 9 amino acids. CDR3 sequence: CSVDPDRSF. The CDR3 DNA reads TGCAGCGTGGACCCGGACAGGTCTTTT.

Note on this clonotype: At one end, the junction sequence differs from germline, possibly due to a read error. The rearrangement links TRBV9 to TRBJ2-5; 8 bases are shared with TRBD1. The CDR3 is made up of 16 amino acids. Germline V gene data show CDR1 as SGDLS and CDR2 as YYNGEE. CDR3: CASSPSGQGDQQTQYF. The DNA of the CDR3 is TGTGCCAGCAGCCCCTCAGGACAGGGCGACCAACAGACCCAGTACTTC.

The chain employs TRBV2 and TRBJ1-1, with D uncertain. The CDR3 length is 14 residues. Per the germline V gene, CDR1 is SNHLY and CDR2 is FYNNEI. V shed 1 base and J shed 5 bases, with 11 bases lying between them. CDR3 region: CASSEGKVRTEAFF. The CDR3 DNA is TGTGCCAGCAGTGAAGGAAAGGTACGGACTGAAGCTTTCTTT.

The V call is TRBV30, the J call TRBJ1-5; D is undetermined. Trimming shortened V by 0 bases and J by 0 bases, and 3 bases separated the two germline ends. In germline, CDR1 is GTSNPN, CDR2 SVGIG (reference sequence). The CDR3 covers 13 residues. CDR3 amino acids: CAWSVLSNQPQHF. The CDR3, as DNA: TGTGCCTGGAGTGTACTTAGCAATCAGCCCCAGCATTTT.

This sequence joins TRBV30 and TRBJ2-3, with no clear D. The V and J ends lost 8 bases and 4 bases respectively, with 16 bases between them. This CDR3 is built from 13 residues. Looked up from germline, CDR1 is GTSNPN and CDR2 is SVGIG (reference sequence). DNA of the CDR3: TGTGCCGGGAACGGGCCAGGTGCAGATACGCAGTATTTT. Amino acids: CAGNGPGADTQYF.

This sequence joins TRBV3-1 and TRBJ2-1; D might be TRBD1 (6 bases). The CDR3 loop spans 14 amino acids. V shed 0 bases and J shed 9 bases, with 12 bases lying between them. Germline V gives CDR1 LGHDT, CDR2 YNNKEL (reference sequence). The CDR3 loop reads CASSQDSGAGEQFF. The CDR3 coding sequence is TGTGCCAGCAGCCAAGATTCAGGGGCGGGTGAGCAGTTCTTC.

The genes are TRBV6-5 and TRBJ2-6, with D perhaps assigned TRBD1 or TRBD2 (6 bases each). Germline V gene sequence: CDR1 MNHEY, CDR2 SVGAGI. CDR3 length: 18 residues. With 1 base removed from V and 1 base from J, the gap between germline ends came to 14 bases. CDR3 bases: TGTGCCAGCAGTTACTTGGGGGGCGGTGGTTCTGGGGCCAACGTCCTGACTTTC. As protein: CASSYLGGGGSGANVLTF.

V usage is TRBV12-3 or TRBV12-4 and J usage is TRBJ2-2; no reliable D call. This CDR3 is 13 amino acids long. The V end lost 6 bases, the J end lost 4 bases, and 9 bases lay between the germline ends. In DNA form, the CDR3 reads TGTGCCAGCAGGTCCAGACCCACCGGGGAGCTGTTTTTT. It codes for CASRSRPTGELFF.

The genes are TRBV5-6 and TRBJ1-1, with 8 bases that match TRBD1. CDR3 length equals 13 residues. Losses at the gene ends were 5 bases for V and 4 bases for J; bases not matched to a gene: 4. Germline V gene lookup returns CDR1 SGHDT and CDR2 YYEEEE. CDR3 region: CASSPDRATEAFF. In nucleotides, the CDR3 is TGTGCCAGCAGTCCGGACAGGGCCACTGAAGCTTTCTTT.

A single count supports this clonotype. The chain has TRBV5-4 and TRBJ1-1; D possibly corresponds to TRBD1 (5 bases). With 6 bases removed from V and 1 base from J, the gap between germline ends came to 19 bases. CDR1 is SGHNT, CDR2 YYREEE, per germline (reference sequence). CDR3 size: 16 residues. CDR3 amino acids: CASTPRGGEGNTEAFF. In nucleotides, the CDR3 is TGTGCCAGCACCCCGAGGGGAGGGGAAGGGAACACTGAAGCTTTCTTT.

The V gene is TRBV29-1, the J gene TRBJ2-7, with D perhaps given as TRBD1 or TRBD2 (7 bases each). V lost 8 bases to trimming and J lost 2 bases, with 16 bases between them. Germline values: CDR1 SQVTM, CDR2 ANQGSEA. This CDR3 spans 13 amino acids. This CDR3 is CSPSGGVPYEQYF. Written as DNA, the CDR3 is TGCAGCCCCTCAGGGGGGGTTCCCTACGAGCAGTACTTC.

The chain uses TRBV25-1 and TRBJ1-1; a weak D match, TRBD1 (5 bases). This CDR3 has 14 residues. Trimming removed 3 bases from V and 0 bases from J, with 8 bases in between. CDR1 and CDR2 (germline): MGHDK, SYGVNS. The CDR3 sequence is CASSDSGVNTEAFF. In nucleotides, the CDR3 is TGTGCCAGCAGTGACTCGGGGGTGAACACTGAAGCTTTCTTT. The complete variable domain, with remaining parts taken from reference TRBV25-1 and TRBJ1-1, reads EADIYQTPRYLVIGTGKKITLECSQTMGHDKMYWYQQDPGMELHLIHYSYGVNSTEKGDLSSESTVSRIRTEHFPLTLESARPSHTSQYLCASSDSGVNTEAFFGQGTRLTVV.

This chain links TRBV6-2 or TRBV6-3 with TRBJ2-5; 12 nucleotides match TRBD2. J lost 5 bases, V lost 6 bases, and 4 bases had no gene match. This CDR3 spans 14 amino acids. Germline V gene sequence: CDR1 MNHEY, CDR2 SVGEGT. CDR3 sequence: CASRRGLAGETQYF. The CDR3 nucleotides are TGTGCCAGCAGGCGTGGACTAGCGGGGGAGACCCAGTACTTC.

The chain links TRBV30 to TRBJ1-2; D not resolved. The CDR3 totals 14 residues. Germline V gene sequence: CDR1 GTSNPN, CDR2 SVGIG (reference sequence). Trimming removed 2 bases from V and 0 bases from J, with 10 bases in between. CDR3 DNA sequence: TGTGCCTGGAGTTCAAAAGCTTCTAACTATGGCTACACCTTC. It translates to CAWSSKASNYGYTF.

This clonotype has only one observation. The chain links TRBV25-1 to TRBJ1-6; D is uncertain. This CDR3 contains 13 residues. Between the trimmed V and J ends, which lost 9 bases and 4 bases, there was a span of 10 bases. Germline-derived CDR1 and CDR2 are MGHDK and SYGVNS. CDR3 amino acids: CARPPWYNSPLHF. The CDR3 nucleotides are TGTGCCAGACCACCGTGGTATAATTCACCCCTCCACTTT.

The V and J genes are TRBV4-3 and TRBJ2-5, with TRBD2 matching 15 bases. CDR3 length: 19 amino acids. Per the germline V gene, CDR1 is LGHNA and CDR2 is YSLEER. The J segment lost 3 bases and the V segment lost 4 bases, leaving 12 bases of the junction unmatched. The CDR3 protein is CASSRGLAGGPRSEETQYF. CDR3 nucleotide sequence: TGCGCCAGCAGCCGCGGACTAGCGGGGGGGCCACGAAGCGAAGAGACCCAGTACTTC.

The chain carries TRBV5-4 and TRBJ2-5, with D possibly TRBD1 on 6 matching bases. CDR3 length: 14 residues. The germline CDR1 and CDR2 sequences are SGHNT and YYREEE (reference sequence). V was shortened by 0 bases and J by 4 bases, with 10 bases between the two germline ends. The CDR3 nucleotides read TGTGCCAGCAGCTTGGCCGGCAGGGGAGAGACCCAGTACTTC. It translates to CASSLAGRGETQYF.

The V and J genes are TRBV9 and TRBJ2-7; possibly TRBD1 or TRBD2 for D (5 bases each). V was clipped by 3 bases and J by 5 bases, with 18 bases between them. This CDR3 is 15 amino acids long. Germline V gene data show CDR1 as SGDLS and CDR2 as YYNGEE. CDR3 nucleotide sequence: TGTGCCAGCAGCGCTCGGGGACGGGGAACGGACGAGCAGTACTTC. It codes for CASSARGRGTDEQYF.

This chain uses TRBV14 with TRBJ1-1; D is possibly TRBD1 (5 bases). Germline V gene lookup returns CDR1 SGHDN and CDR2 FVKESK. The CDR3 spans 13 residues. Trimming left V 7 bases short and J 4 bases short, with 13 bases between. Here the CDR3 DNA reads TGTGCCAGCACCTTGTCCGGGGGCACTGAAGCTTTCTTT. As protein: CASTLSGGTEAFF.

The genes are TRBV7-9 and TRBJ2-6, with no clear D. This CDR3 spans 15 amino acids. Germline V gives CDR1 SEHNR, CDR2 FQNEAQ (reference sequence). Trimming shortened V by 2 bases and J by 0 bases, and 5 bases separated the two germline ends. The DNA of the CDR3 is TGTGCCAGCAGCTTACATCCCTCTGGGGCCAACGTCCTGACTTTC. It translates to CASSLHPSGANVLTF.